This T cell receptor (beta chain) is from a study of T cells in Graves' hyperthyroidism and ophthalmopathy. Overall study findings and caveats: The model anticipated ophthalmopathy a median about 7.1 months pre-onset.

About this clonotype: Its antigen is unknown.

From RNA transcripts, TCR beta CDR3 regions were amplified. TCR CDR3 regions were first amplified by RT-PCR with HTBI primers. TCRdb reanalysed the multiplex PCR reads using MiXCR and keeps one entry per CDR3 protein. The sample has roughly 500,000 distinct CDR3 sequences, 46% seen once. Clinical symptoms, serum thyroxine and TRAb, thyroid ultrasound and orbital computed tomography were used for the diagnoses. The CDR3 has 12 residues. Germline CDR1 ENHRY, CDR2 SYGVKD. The chain carries TRBV10-3 and TRBJ2-7, with D possibly matching TRBD2 (6 bases). The receptor was isolated from an adult woman with Graves' disease, either hyperthyroidism or ophthalmopathy (not recorded which). The sequencing sample was made of peripheral blood or thyroid tissue (not recorded which). In DNA, the CDR3 is TGTGCAGGCATCGCGGGATCCTACGAGCAGTACTTC. Encoded protein: CAGIAGSYEQYF.